Sequencing of this T cell receptor (beta chain) was carried out in a study of shared clonotypes between healthy human individuals. Here immunoSEQ multiplex PCR was the method, and the copy in TCRdb shows in-frame clones only, minus some. The data show around 2.5 million clones, with over 85% seen just once and approximately 0.36% held by the top ten. The V gene lost 5 bases and the J gene lost 4 bases, with 8 bases spanning the gap. The germline V gene encodes CDR1 ENHRY and CDR2 SYGVKD. This CDR3 region has 12 residues. The rearrangement links TRBV10-3 to TRBJ2-5, with a tentative D call TRBD2 (5 bases). Source material: naive CD4+ T cells from PBMCs. As to subset: CD45RA+ positively selected. The sequence derives from a man between 18 and 29 years old in good health. Some clones in this sample may be carry-over from other donors' samples. CDR3 DNA: TGTGCCATCAGTAGCGGAAGAGAGACCCAGTACTTC. Translation: CAISSGRETQYF.